What follows are 32 T cell receptor beta chains derived from one specimen sequenced in a study of beta chain features in type 1 diabetes. Study-level results: Significant though moderate, a shortening of TCRB CDR3s appeared in all four CD4+ subsets of Type 1 diabetes patients.

No cognate antigen is known for these TCRs. The investigators reverse transcribed all of the isolated RNA, so they sequenced expressed TCRB transcripts. Data came from immunoSEQ multiplex PCR; TCRdb stores just in-frame clones and leaves some out. Of about 370,000 clones listed, roughly a tenth were seen once; the top ten hold 0.45% to 0.65%. The specimen sequenced was central memory CD4+ T cells from blood. Receptor source: a man younger than 45 with type 1 diabetes.

This clone was seen at least ten times. This chain connects TRBV7-2 to TRBJ2-7, with 8 bases lining up with TRBD2. The CDR3 sequence is 14 residues long. Germline CDR1 and CDR2: SGHTA and FQGNSA. With V trimmed by 4 bases and J by 4 bases, 6 bases remained unmatched. The CDR3 sequence is CASSSAGLVYEQYF. CDR3 in DNA: TGTGCCAGCAGCTCCGCGGGACTAGTTTACGAGCAGTACTTC.

This clone appeared many times. The chain recombines TRBV4-1 with TRBJ2-1; unclear D gene. The V gene lost 1 base and the J gene lost 5 bases, with 12 bases spanning the gap. CDR1 is MGHRA and CDR2 is YSYEKL in the germline V gene. The CDR3 extends over 15 amino acids. The CDR3 sequence is CASSQGPGSNNEQFF. The CDR3 DNA reads as TGCGCCAGCAGCCAAGGCCCGGGCAGTAACAATGAGCAGTTCTTC.

This sequence joins TRBV21-1 and TRBJ2-7; the table assigns TRBD2, which was not confirmed against the DNA. TRBV21-1 is assigned pseudogene status. This CDR3 has 16 residues. The chain's CDR3 is CASSPPGLAGYYEQYF. The CDR3 DNA follows: TGTGCCAGCAGCCCACCAGGACTAGCGGGATACTACGAGCAGTACTTC.

This clone was detected a few times. V is TRBV9 and J is TRBJ2-7; 11 bases match TRBD2. The CDR3 totals 15 residues. Per the germline V gene, CDR1 is SGDLS and CDR2 is YYNGEE. The junction had 8 bases not matched to a gene; V was cut back by 3 bases and J by 6 bases. CDR3 nucleotide sequence: TGTGCCAGCAGCGAGGGACTAGCGGATCTCGGCGAGCAGTACTTC. Translation gives CASSEGLADLGEQYF.

This clone was observed a few times. The genes are TRBV18 and TRBJ1-1, with D hard to call. The CDR3 sequence is 12 residues long. Germline assignment: CDR1 KGHSH and CDR2 LQKENI. Trimming pared 3 bases from V and 9 bases from J, leaving 11 bases between. In nucleotides, the CDR3 is TGTGCCAGCTCACCGGACGGAGAGAAAGCTTTCTTT. Its translation is CASSPDGEKAFF. Variable domain in full (rest from reference TRBV18 and TRBJ1-1): NAGVMQNPRHLVRRRGQEARLRCSPMKGHSHVYWYRQLPEEGLKFMVYLQKENIIDESGMPKERFSAEFPKEGPSILRIQQVVRGDSAAYFCASSPDGEKAFFGQGTRLTVV.

A few counts support this clone. This chain uses TRBV19 with TRBJ2-3; 12 bases fit TRBD2. V lost 7 bases to trimming and J lost 5 bases; unmatched junction nucleotides: 4. The CDR3 loop spans 14 amino acids. Germline values: CDR1 LNHDA, CDR2 SQIVND (reference sequence). The CDR3 here is CASTRGLAGDTQYF. CDR3 in DNA: TGTGCCAGTACCAGGGGACTAGCGGGAGATACGCAGTATTTT.

The chain couples TRBV4-2 to TRBJ1-5; TRBD1 agrees at 9 bases. In germline, CDR1 is LGHNA, CDR2 YNFKEQ. With V trimmed by 3 bases and J by 2 bases, 5 bases remained unmatched. CDR3 length equals 16 residues. As DNA, the CDR3 is TGTGCCAGCAGCCAGGGACAGGGAGTTGGCAATCAGCCCCAGCATTTT. It translates to CASSQGQGVGNQPQHF.

This chain joins TRBV10-3 and TRBJ2-7, with D possibly TRBD2 on 6 matching bases. The CDR3 runs 14 residues. V was trimmed by 10 bases and J by 7 bases, leaving 23 bases between them. Germline CDR1 reads ENHRY; CDR2 reads SYGVKD. CDR3 protein: CATGSPASAGEQYF. In DNA form, the CDR3 reads TGTGCCACCGGGTCCCCCGCTAGTGCGGGAGAGCAGTACTTC.

This chain uses TRBV21-1 with TRBJ1-5. TRBV21-1 has pseudogene status. The CDR3 is 19 residues long. The CDR3 DNA reads TGTGCCACCACATACCTAGCTTGGGAGGTCTTTCATAGCAATCAGCCCCAGCATTTT. This gives the protein CATTYLAWEVFHSNQPQHF.

The table lists this clone with a few counts. The rearrangement uses TRBV5-1 and TRBJ1-4, with 7 bases aligning to TRBD1. With 4 bases clipped from V and 5 bases from J, the junction kept 11 bases outside the gene matches. This CDR3 spans 16 amino acids. CDR1 is SGHRS, CDR2 YFSETQ, per germline. CDR3 in amino acids: CASSPGTAGMNEKLFF. The CDR3 nucleotides read TGCGCCAGCAGCCCCGGGACAGCTGGAATGAATGAAAAACTGTTTTTT. Filled out from reference TRBV5-1 and TRBJ1-4, the complete variable domain reads KAGVTQTPRYLIKTRGQQVTLSCSPISGHRSVSWYQQTPGQGLQFLFEYFSETQRNKGNFPGRFSGRQFSNSRSEMNVSTLELGDSALYLCASSPGTAGMNEKLFFGSGTQLSVL.

Only a few counts were recorded for this clone. The chain couples TRBV5-1 to TRBJ2-5, with 8 bases fitting TRBD1. The CDR3 loop spans 16 amino acids. The germline V gene has CDR1 SGHRS and CDR2 YFSETQ. Losses at the gene ends were 1 base for V and 9 bases for J; bases not matched to a gene: 14. This chain's CDR3 is CASSLTGQVPELAQYF. CDR3 nucleotides: TGCGCCAGCAGCTTGACGGGACAGGTACCCGAATTAGCCCAGTACTTC. The entire variable domain, with the rest obtained from reference TRBV5-1 and TRBJ2-5, is as follows: KAGVTQTPRYLIKTRGQQVTLSCSPISGHRSVSWYQQTPGQGLQFLFEYFSETQRNKGNFPGRFSGRQFSNSRSEMNVSTLELGDSALYLCASSLTGQVPELAQYFGPGTRLLVL.

This clone was found a few times. The chain joins TRBV30 to TRBJ1-2; the D is unclear. Germline assignment: CDR1 GTSNPN and CDR2 SVGIG (reference sequence). The CDR3 has 11 residues. Trimming stripped 1 base from V and 8 bases from J, with 8 bases between. In nucleotides, the CDR3 is TGTGCCTGGAGTGGGGGTCTGGGCTACACCTTC. Its protein is CAWSGGLGYTF.

This clone was found a few times. The chain couples TRBV7-7 to TRBJ2-2, with a possible D match to TRBD1 (6 bases). V was shortened by 1 base and J by 0 bases, with 12 bases between the two germline ends. The CDR3 is 17 residues long. CDR1 is SSHAT, CDR2 FNYEAQ, per germline (reference sequence). CDR3 sequence (DNA): TGTGCCAGCAGCTTAGAAGCAGGGGCCCCGAACACCGGGGAGCTGTTTTTT. It specifies CASSLEAGAPNTGELFF. The entire variable domain, with the rest obtained from reference TRBV7-7 and TRBJ2-2, is as follows: GAGVSQSPRYKVTKRGQDVTLRCDPISSHATLYWYQQALGQGPEFLTYFNYEAQPDKSGLPSDRFSAERPEGSISTLTIQRTEQRDSAMYRCASSLEAGAPNTGELFFGEGSRLTVL.

This clone was seen more than once but under ten times. The J gene is TRBJ2-1, the V gene TRBV4-1; 7 bases match TRBD1. Germline loops: CDR1 MGHRA, CDR2 YSYEKL. This CDR3 is 16 amino acids long. V lost 3 bases to trimming and J lost 6 bases; unmatched junction nucleotides: 11. This CDR3 reads CASSQGFRGTLNEQFF. The DNA of the CDR3 is TGCGCCAGCAGCCAGGGGTTCAGGGGGACCCTCAATGAGCAGTTCTTC.

The gene calls are TRBV30 and TRBJ2-7, with D perhaps TRBD2 (5 bases). Germline V gene sequence: CDR1 GTSNPN, CDR2 SVGIG (reference sequence). V lost 0 bases to trimming and J lost 7 bases, with 13 bases between them. The CDR3 length is 13 residues. The CDR3 is CAWSVRERYEQYF. CDR3 sequence (DNA): TGTGCCTGGAGTGTCCGGGAACGTTATGAGCAGTACTTC.

The chain couples TRBV2 to TRBJ2-1; tentatively, D is TRBD2 (5 bases). Trimming took off 5 bases at V and 0 bases at J, with 17 bases between the two ends. CDR1 is SNHLY and CDR2 is FYNNEI in the germline V gene. This CDR3 is 17 amino acids long. CDR3 sequence: CASSNQLVGSSYNEQFF. The DNA for the CDR3 is TGTGCCAGCAGTAACCAACTGGTGGGGAGCTCCTACAATGAGCAGTTCTTC.

V usage is TRBV29-1 and J usage is TRBJ2-3; 12 nucleotides line up with TRBD2. CDR3 size: 14 residues. Germline V gene data show CDR1 as SQVTM and CDR2 as ANQGSEA. Losses at the gene ends were 7 bases for V and 4 bases for J; bases not matched to a gene: 6. This chain's CDR3 is CSGTTSGSSDTQYF. The DNA for the CDR3 is TGCAGCGGTACGACTAGCGGGAGTTCAGATACGCAGTATTTT.

The chain employs TRBV2 and TRBJ2-7; the D gene is possibly TRBD2 (5 bases). V lost 4 bases to trimming and J lost 4 bases, with 5 bases between them. There are 11 residues in the CDR3. Germline V CDR1 and CDR2: SNHLY, FYNNEI. This CDR3 reads CASSGRYEQYF. For the CDR3, the DNA is TGTGCCAGCAGTGGGAGGTACGAGCAGTACTTC.

Ten or more counts support this clone. This chain links TRBV4-1 with TRBJ2-5; D is uncertain. The V gene lost 7 bases and the J gene lost 5 bases, with 14 bases spanning the gap. The CDR3 is 13 residues long. Per the germline V gene, CDR1 is MGHRA and CDR2 is YSYEKL. CDR3 region: CASTRTLGETQYF. CDR3 nucleotide sequence: TGCGCCAGCACCAGGACCCTAGGGGAGACCCAGTACTTC.

V and J are TRBV27 and TRBJ2-3, with TRBD1 as a possible D gene (5 bases). The CDR3 is 17 amino acids. The germline V and J ends were trimmed by 2 bases and 2 bases, with 17 bases remaining between them. Germline V gene sequence: CDR1 MNHEY, CDR2 SMNVEV (reference sequence). DNA of the CDR3: TGTGCCAGCAGTTTAAAGGGGTTGGCTAAACCCACAGATACGCAGTATTTT. Its protein is CASSLKGLAKPTDTQYF.

This clone has just a few counts. The chain carries TRBV29-1 and TRBJ2-2; 8 bases map to TRBD1. Germline CDR1 and CDR2: SQVTM and ANQGSEA. CDR3 length: 14 amino acids. Trimming took 5 bases from V and 1 from J; bases not matched to a gene: 3. CDR3 amino acids: CSVQQGVNTGELFF. CDR3 coding DNA: TGCAGCGTTCAACAGGGGGTGAACACCGGGGAGCTGTTTTTT.

This clone came up a few times. The J gene is TRBJ2-1, the V gene TRBV28; 9 bases match TRBD1. Looked up from germline, CDR1 is MDHEN and CDR2 is SYDVKM. The CDR3 extends over 16 amino acids. J lost 3 bases, V lost 7 bases, and 10 bases had no gene match. The DNA for the CDR3 is TGTGCCAGCACACCAGGGGGACAGGGAAACTACAATGAGCAGTTCTTC. As protein: CASTPGGQGNYNEQFF.

The gene calls are TRBV28 and TRBJ1-1; 8 nucleotides line up with TRBD1. V shed 3 bases, J shed 6 bases, and the junction held 3 bases outside the gene matches. Germline-derived CDR1 and CDR2 are MDHEN and SYDVKM. The CDR3 runs 13 residues. CDR3 coding DNA: TGTGCCAGCAGTTTGGGACAGGTCGCTGAAGCTTTCTTT. Amino acid sequence: CASSLGQVAEAFF.

The chain couples TRBV6-4 to TRBJ2-5; perhaps D is TRBD1 or TRBD2 (5 bases each). Germline CDR1 is MRHNA and CDR2 is SNTAGT. The CDR3 consists of 13 residues. V was cut by 7 bases and J by 4 bases, with 13 bases left in between. The CDR3, as DNA: TGTGCCAGCAAGATCCGGGGCCGAGAGACCCAGTACTTC. It yields the protein CASKIRGRETQYF.

The chain joins TRBV2 to TRBJ1-5; no clear D. The germline V gene encodes CDR1 SNHLY and CDR2 FYNNEI. Trimming cost V 3 bases and J 5 bases, with 8 bases left between them. The CDR3 contains 13 residues. The CDR3 spells CASSEGRDQPQHF. In nucleotides, the CDR3 is TGTGCCAGCAGTGAGGGGAGGGATCAGCCCCAGCATTTT.

This clone was observed a handful of times. CDR3 sequence: CSVPRTGPGTGELFF. The CDR3 DNA follows: TGCAGCGTCCCAAGGACAGGGCCGGGCACCGGGGAGCTGTTTTTT. This chain connects TRBV29-1 to TRBJ2-2, with 8 bases fitting TRBD1. This CDR3 spans 15 amino acids. V trimming: 6 bases; J trimming: 4 bases; junction bases outside the gene matches: 10. From germline, CDR1 is SQVTM and CDR2 ANQGSEA.

This chain joins TRBV6-6 and TRBJ1-5; possibly TRBD1 for D (6 bases). The CDR3 has 14 amino acids. Germline assignment: CDR1 MNHNY and CDR2 SVGAGI (reference sequence). Trimming cost V 3 bases and J 6 bases, with 12 bases left between them. The CDR3 spells CASSYIDRTQPQHF. As DNA, the CDR3 is TGTGCCAGCAGTTATATAGACAGGACTCAGCCCCAGCATTTT.

The chain couples TRBV7-3 to TRBJ2-2, with D possibly matching TRBD2 (6 bases). Germline CDR1 SGHTA, CDR2 FQGTGA. The CDR3 contains 14 residues. V was cut by 4 bases and J by 4 bases, with 10 bases left in between. The CDR3 DNA reads as TGTGCCAGCAGCTCCCAGGGAGGCACCGGGGAGCTGTTTTTT. Translated: CASSSQGGTGELFF.

This clone was counted between two and nine times. Different DNA sequences within this sample yield the same CDR3. The chain links TRBV7-9 to TRBJ2-2; D unresolved. In germline, CDR1 is SEHNR, CDR2 FQNEAQ (reference sequence). V lost 6 bases, J lost 0 bases, and 5 bases lay in between. The CDR3 has 13 amino acids. The DNA for the CDR3 is TGTGCCAGCAGTCTCCCGAACACCGGGGAGCTGTTTTTT. Residues: CASSLPNTGELFF.

J is TRBJ1-4 and V is TRBV7-2, with TRBD1 matching over 8 bases. J lost 5 bases, V lost 6 bases, and 8 bases had no gene match. CDR1 is SGHTA and CDR2 is FQGNSA in the germline V gene. This CDR3 contains 15 residues. The CDR3, as DNA: TGTGCCAGCAGGCGTGACAGGGGTCGAAATGAAAAACTGTTTTTT. Protein sequence: CASRRDRGRNEKLFF.

This clone has more than one count but fewer than ten. The CDR3, as DNA: TGTGCCAGCAGCTTAGGGTTAGCGCCGGAGCAGTACTTC. Protein sequence: CASSLGLAPEQYF. The chain joins TRBV11-2 to TRBJ2-7; the D gene is possibly TRBD2 (5 bases). From germline, CDR1 is SGHAT and CDR2 FQNNGV. V lost 1 base and J 7 bases, leaving 11 bases between the germline ends. The CDR3 runs 13 residues. The whole variable domain, filled in from reference TRBV11-2 and TRBJ2-7, reads EAGVAQSPRYKIIEKRQSVAFWCNPISGHATLYWYQQILGQGPKLLIQFQNNGVVDDSQLPKDRFSAERLKGVDSTLKIQPAKLEDSAVYLCASSLGLAPEQYFGPGTRLTVT.

In this sample, this clone turned up a few times. The V gene is TRBV7-2, the J gene TRBJ2-3, with D possibly TRBD2 on 6 matching bases. Germline V CDR1 and CDR2: SGHTA, FQGNSA. The CDR3 length is 17 residues. The V and J ends lost 4 bases and 8 bases respectively, with 25 bases between them. CDR3: CASSSNRAGSRGFTQYF. The CDR3 DNA reads TGTGCCAGCAGCTCAAATCGAGCGGGTTCCCGTGGGTTTACGCAGTATTTT.